This T cell receptor beta chain was sequenced in a study of OX40 agonist ivuxolimab in advanced cancers. Study-level information: Dose-escalation patients were diagnosed with hepatocellular carcinoma, melanoma, renal cell cancer or head and neck cancer.

Study findings and constraints: Compared with others, partial responders at 0.1-3.0 mg/kg displayed clonal expansion among the lowest.

Sequencing used immunoSEQ multiplex PCR; TCRdb keeps in-frame clones, though not all of them. Among approximately 77,000 clones listed, less than 95% were seen once. In its sample, this clone was seen once. The antigen remains undetermined. V was trimmed by 2 bases and J by 1 base, leaving 9 bases between them. Germline CDR1 reads KGHSH; CDR2 reads LQKENI. The CDR3 contains 14 residues. The clonotype originates from an adult with an advanced solid tumor such as melanoma, head and neck, liver or kidney cancer. The chain has TRBV18 and TRBJ2-7, with D possibly TRBD1 on 6 matching bases. The specimen was CD4+ or CD8+ T cells sorted from blood, collected in a trial of the OX40 agonist ivuxolimab. CDR3 sequence: CASSPGGQSYEQYF. CDR3 coding DNA: TGTGCCAGCTCACCAGGGGGCCAGTCCTACGAGCAGTACTTC. Full variable domain (rest looked up from reference TRBV18 and TRBJ2-7): NAGVMQNPRHLVRRRGQEARLRCSPMKGHSHVYWYRQLPEEGLKFMVYLQKENIIDESGMPKERFSAEFPKEGPSILRIQQVVRGDSAAYFCASSPGGQSYEQYFGPGTRLTVT.